The 25 T cell receptor beta chains in this list originate from one sample, sequenced in a study of beta chain features in type 1 diabetes (dated by TCRdb to 2016 to 2018). Their cognate antigens are unknown. The library was prepared using the immunoSEQ multiplex PCR assay. The entire isolated RNA was reverse transcribed using the High Capacity cDNA Reverse Transcription Kit, and thus expressed TCRB transcripts were sequenced. What TCRdb holds here is the immuneACCESS table cut down to in-frame rearrangements. Part of the clones is not present; checked against another copy, under half of the missing clones reflect an unresolved V gene, and the others are unexplained. The sample profile shows about 650,000 clones; under 15% of them were found once. 0.09% to 0.15% of the sample lies in the top ten. Paper-wide results and their limitations: A moderate but significant shortening of TCRB CDR3 length was observed in type 1 diabetes patients in all four CD4+ subsets.

Sequencing used naive CD4+ T cells from blood. The sample's cell subset or site label is to be understood as: true naive CD4+ T cells. The receptors derive from a man younger than 45 with type 1 diabetes.

This clone turned up a few times. The chain joins TRBV6-5 to TRBJ2-7; TRBD1 aligns across 9 bases. CDR1 is MNHEY and CDR2 is SVGAGI in the germline V gene. V gave up 5 bases and J gave up 3 bases; unmatched junction bases: 8. There are 15 residues in the CDR3. CDR3 DNA: TGTGCCAGCAGTAACCGGGACAGGGCCCACTACGAGCAGTACTTC. Protein sequence: CASSNRDRAHYEQYF.

Of note for this clone: Other nucleotide sequences from this sample produce the same CDR3. The chain is built from TRBV30 and TRBJ1-6; D is unresolved. The germline V gene encodes CDR1 GTSNPN and CDR2 SVGIG (reference sequence). V was cut by 4 bases and J by 0 bases, with 7 bases left in between. The CDR3 has 14 amino acids. CDR3 coding DNA: TGTGCCTGGAACCCGAGCTCCTATAATTCACCCCTCCACTTT. The encoded protein is CAWNPSSYNSPLHF.

This clone appeared a few times. The rearrangement joins TRBV30 to TRBJ2-7, with D perhaps being TRBD1 or TRBD2 (5 bases each). The V gene's germline CDR1 is GTSNPN and CDR2 SVGIG (reference sequence). Trimming cost V 3 bases and J 5 bases, with 11 bases left between them. This CDR3 has 12 amino acids. The CDR3 DNA sequence: TGTGCCTGGAGCGAGGGACCAGACGAGCAGTACTTC. It encodes CAWSEGPDEQYF.

The V gene is TRBV2, the J gene TRBJ1-4, with 9 bases that match TRBD1. After removal of 7 bases from V and 7 bases from J, the junction contained 7 bases not matched to a gene. The CDR3 extends over 14 amino acids. CDR1 and CDR2 from the germline V gene are SNHLY and FYNNEI. Written as DNA, the CDR3 is TGTGCCAGCATTGCCGGGACAGGGAGTGAAAAACTGTTTTTT. It codes for CASIAGTGSEKLFF.

The gene calls are TRBV11-2 and TRBJ2-1; D is ambiguous. Germline V gene data show CDR1 as SGHAT and CDR2 as FQNNGV. Trimming removed 5 bases from V and 0 bases from J, with 11 bases in between. The CDR3 loop spans 15 amino acids. CDR3 protein: CASSPTRFSYNEQFF. The CDR3 region has the DNA TGTGCCAGCAGCCCCACCAGGTTCTCCTACAATGAGCAGTTCTTC.

The chain couples TRBV11-2 to TRBJ2-5, with D unresolved. This CDR3 comprises 14 residues. The V gene's germline CDR1 is SGHAT and CDR2 FQNNGV. Deletions cut 5 bases from V and 5 bases from J, with 15 bases between. CDR3 sequence: CASSPPMSWETQYF. CDR3 DNA: TGTGCCAGCAGCCCCCCAATGTCATGGGAGACCCAGTACTTC.

The gene calls are TRBV5-1 and TRBJ2-7; D is ambiguous. With 3 bases removed from V and 2 bases from J, the gap between germline ends came to 12 bases. The CDR3 contains 14 residues. Per the germline V gene, CDR1 is SGHRS and CDR2 is YFSETQ. The CDR3 loop is CASSSPGRPYEQYF. The DNA for the CDR3 is TGCGCCAGCAGCTCACCCGGACGGCCCTACGAGCAGTACTTC.

This clone came up a few times. The chain couples TRBV5-6 to TRBJ1-2; D ambiguous. V was shortened by 0 bases and J by 7 bases, with 4 bases between the two germline ends. From germline, CDR1 is SGHDT and CDR2 YYEEEE. The CDR3 contains 11 residues. As DNA, the CDR3 is TGTGCCAGCAGCTTGGGGGTTGGCTACACCTTC. Its translation: CASSLGVGYTF. Drawing the rest from reference TRBV5-6 and TRBJ1-2, the complete variable domain is DAGVTQSPTHLIKTRGQQVTLRCSPKSGHDTVSWYQQALGQGPQFIFQYYEEEERQRGNFPDRFSGHQFPNYSSELNVNALLLGDSALYLCASSLGVGYTFGSGTRLTVV.

In the case of this clone: This sample includes further DNA sequences coding for the same CDR3. CDR3 sequence: CSVRTDTQYF. The CDR3 nucleotides are TGCAGCGTCCGAACAGATACGCAGTATTTT. V gene TRBV29-1 combines with J gene TRBJ2-3, with D uncertain. The germline CDR1 and CDR2 sequences are SQVTM and ANQGSEA. Trimming cost V 6 bases and J 3 bases, with 4 bases left between them. This CDR3 has 10 amino acids.

The chain links TRBV4-2 to TRBJ2-3; D ambiguous. Per the germline V gene, CDR1 is LGHNA and CDR2 is YNFKEQ. CDR3 size: 15 residues. Trimming removed 3 bases at V and 1 base at J, with 11 bases between. The CDR3 DNA sequence: TGTGCCAGCAGCCAGGTGACCGCCCGCACAGATACGCAGTATTTT. Its translation is CASSQVTARTDTQYF.

This chain links TRBV11-2 with TRBJ2-1, with 8 bases identical to TRBD1. V was clipped by 8 bases and J by 6 bases; unmatched bases: 3. Germline V lookup: CDR1 SGHAT, CDR2 FQNNGV. The CDR3 consists of 12 residues. CDR3: CASRGTGNEQFF. In DNA, the CDR3 is TGTGCCAGCCGCGGGACAGGCAATGAGCAGTTCTTC. The variable domain in full, with the rest retrieved from reference TRBV11-2 and TRBJ2-1, is EAGVAQSPRYKIIEKRQSVAFWCNPISGHATLYWYQQILGQGPKLLIQFQNNGVVDDSQLPKDRFSAERLKGVDSTLKIQPAKLEDSAVYLCASRGTGNEQFFGPGTRLTVL.

This clone was detected only once. The chain couples TRBV25-1 to TRBJ1-2, with a tentative D call TRBD1 (5 bases). The CDR3 has 13 amino acids. V lost 9 bases and J lost 5, with 16 bases in between. CDR1 and CDR2 from the germline V gene are MGHDK and SYGVNS. The CDR3 loop reads CASRQGEGYGYTF. CDR3 nucleotide sequence: TGTGCCAGTCGGCAGGGAGAGGGGTATGGCTACACCTTC.

This clone has a handful of counts. V and J are TRBV28 and TRBJ2-2, with D uncertain. V was shortened by 4 bases and J by 3 bases, with 3 bases between the two germline ends. Per the germline V gene, CDR1 is MDHEN and CDR2 is SYDVKM. The CDR3 is 12 amino acids. The CDR3 protein is CASSSDTGELFF. Written as DNA, the CDR3 is TGTGCCAGCAGTTCCGACACCGGGGAGCTGTTTTTT.

CDR3 residues: CASSAKTHNEKLFF. For the CDR3, the DNA is TGTGCCAGCAGTGCTAAAACTCATAATGAAAAACTGTTTTTT. J is TRBJ1-4 and V is TRBV25-1, with D uncertain. The CDR3 has 14 amino acids. Germline CDR1 and CDR2: MGHDK and SYGVNS. Trimming took 4 bases from V and 4 from J, leaving 10 bases between them. The full variable domain, its missing parts supplied by reference TRBV25-1 and TRBJ1-4, is EADIYQTPRYLVIGTGKKITLECSQTMGHDKMYWYQQDPGMELHLIHYSYGVNSTEKGDLSSESTVSRIRTEHFPLTLESARPSHTSQYLCASSAKTHNEKLFFGSGTQLSVL.

This clone was counted a few times. The chain combines TRBV6-5 with TRBJ1-2; D might be TRBD1 (6 bases). The V end was cut by 2 bases, the J end by 0 bases, with 13 bases between. The length of the CDR3 is 16 residues. The germline gives CDR1 MNHEY, CDR2 SVGAGI. The CDR3 loop is CASSYRTVLANYGYTF. CDR3 sequence (DNA): TGTGCCAGCAGTTACAGGACAGTGTTAGCTAACTATGGCTACACCTTC.

This clone was seen a few times. This rearrangement joins TRBV9 to TRBJ1-6, with D possibly being TRBD1 (6 bases). CDR1 is SGDLS and CDR2 is YYNGEE in the germline V gene. Trimming removed 3 bases from V and 9 bases from J, with 19 bases in between. CDR3 length: 16 amino acids. CDR3 nucleotides: TGTGCCAGCAGCGGAGGAAAAGGGGGTGGAAGTTCACCCCTCCACTTT. Translating gives CASSGGKGGGSSPLHF.

This clone was observed a few times. The chain employs TRBV11-2 and TRBJ2-5; D is perhaps TRBD1 (6 bases). The length of the CDR3 is 11 residues. CDR1 is SGHAT, CDR2 FQNNGV, per germline. Deletions cut 6 bases from V and 9 bases from J, with 11 bases between. The CDR3 here is CASSRGHPQYF. CDR3 nucleotides: TGTGCCAGCAGTAGGGGACACCCCCAGTACTTC.

This clone showed up just a few times. The V gene is TRBV30, the J gene TRBJ2-1; D tentatively reads TRBD1 or TRBD2 (5 bases each). Germline V gene lookup returns CDR1 GTSNPN and CDR2 SVGIG (reference sequence). V lost 0 bases, J lost 4 bases, and 13 bases lay in between. The CDR3 has 15 residues. The CDR3 coding sequence is TGTGCCTGGAGTGTAGGGACCTCCCCGTACAATGAGCAGTTCTTC. Its protein is CAWSVGTSPYNEQFF. The full variable domain, its missing parts supplied by reference TRBV30 and TRBJ2-1, is SQTIHQWPATLVQPVGSPLSLECTVEGTSNPNLYWYRQAAGRGLQLLFYSVGIGQISSEVPQNLSASRPQDRQFILSSKKLLLSDSGFYLCAWSVGTSPYNEQFFGPGTRLTVL.

V usage is TRBV25-1 and J usage is TRBJ2-5; D might be TRBD1 (5 bases). The germline V gene has CDR1 MGHDK and CDR2 SYGVNS. Deletions cut 1 base from V and 1 base from J, with 10 bases between. The CDR3 length is 15 residues. CDR3 DNA: TGTGCCAGCAGTGAATCAAGACAGCTCCAAGAGACCCAGTACTTC. Protein: CASSESRQLQETQYF.

This clone has only a few counts. CDR3 bases: TGTGCCAGCAGCTTGTTCCTGGGAGAGAGCTCCTACGAGCAGTACTTC. Its protein product is CASSLFLGESSYEQYF. The chain couples TRBV5-6 to TRBJ2-7; D perhaps matches TRBD2 (5 bases). Trimming stripped 1 base from V and 0 bases from J, with 14 bases between. Germline values: CDR1 SGHDT, CDR2 YYEEEE. This CDR3 contains 16 residues.

This clone appeared a few times. The chain is built from TRBV19 and TRBJ2-7; 9 positions agree with TRBD1. Germline V CDR1 and CDR2: LNHDA, SQIVND (reference sequence). J was trimmed by 4 bases and V by 10 bases; bases with no gene match: 8. The length of the CDR3 is 13 residues. CDR3 in amino acids: CANRTGEMYEQYF. The CDR3 DNA is TGTGCCAACCGGACAGGGGAGATGTACGAGCAGTACTTC.

This chain links TRBV11-2 with TRBJ2-1; TRBD2 agrees at 13 bases. CDR1 and CDR2 from the germline V gene are SGHAT and FQNNGV. The CDR3 contains 15 residues. The V segment lost 3 bases and the J segment 7 bases; nucleotides outside the gene matches: 3. Here the CDR3 reads CASSFGTSGDNEQFF. CDR3 DNA sequence: TGTGCCAGCAGCTTCGGGACTAGCGGGGATAATGAGCAGTTCTTC.

This clone showed up just a few times. J is TRBJ1-5 and V is TRBV19; the match to TRBD1 covers 8 bases. CDR1 and CDR2 (germline): LNHDA, SQIVND (reference sequence). The CDR3 runs to 16 residues. V dropped 7 bases and J dropped 9; count of bases not matched to a gene: 17. The CDR3 protein is CASTNQGQGLRRPQHF. The DNA of the CDR3 is TGTGCCAGTACCAACCAAGGACAGGGCCTTAGGAGGCCCCAGCATTTT.

The chain links TRBV9 to TRBJ2-3; D is perhaps TRBD1 (5 bases). CDR1 and CDR2 (germline): SGDLS, YYNGEE. This CDR3 contains 13 residues. Trimming cost V 1 base and J 4 bases, with 7 bases left between them. DNA of the CDR3: TGTGCCAGCAGCGTATCAGGGCCAGATACGCAGTATTTT. This translates into CASSVSGPDTQYF.

This clone appeared a few times. This chain links TRBV10-3 with TRBJ2-2, with D perhaps TRBD1 (6 bases). Germline CDR1 and CDR2: ENHRY and SYGVKD. The germline V and J ends were trimmed by 4 bases and 5 bases, with 17 bases remaining between them. The CDR3 consists of 16 residues. The DNA of the CDR3 is TGTGCCATCAGTGGTGGGGGCACAGGATCTACCGGGGAGCTGTTTTTT. Translating gives CAISGGGTGSTGELFF.